A selection of T cell receptor beta chains follows, all from one sample in a study of cytomegalovirus exposure and HLA in healthy donors. Here immunoSEQ multiplex PCR was the method, and the copy in TCRdb shows in-frame clones only, minus some. The table lists over 150,000 clones, roughly 85% of them singletons. The sequencing input was PBMCs. The receptors derive from a woman aged 25-40 years in good health and CMV-seronegative. Both conserved end residues are part of each CDR3. Each record gives: V gene, D gene, CDR3 length, clone size, J gene, CDR3 protein, CDR3 DNA. D genes are given only for firm matches. A clone size is listed for some rows: how often the clone was seen (once, few, many), or a class if it is expanded.

V: TRBV6-5; D: TRBD2; length: 14; size: .; J: TRBJ2-7; CDR3: CASSYSLANYEQYF; DNA: TGTGCCAGCAGTTACTCACTAGCGAACTACGAGCAGTACTTC
V: TRBV19; D: .; length: 15; size: .; J: TRBJ2-4; CDR3: CASSMGTLAKNIQYF; DNA: TGTGCCAGTAGTATGGGCACCCTAGCCAAAAACATTCAGTACTTC
V: TRBV10-3; D: .; length: 14; size: .; J: TRBJ2-1; CDR3: CAISRLDGNNEQFF; DNA: TGTGCCATCAGTCGACTAGATGGGAACAATGAGCAGTTCTTC
V: TRBV4-1; D: TRBD2; length: 18; size: many; J: TRBJ2-2; CDR3: CASSQGGLAGVGTGELFF; DNA: TGCGCCAGCAGCCAGGGGGGACTAGCGGGAGTAGGGACCGGGGAGCTGTTTTTT
V: TRBV5-1; D: TRBD2; length: 17; size: .; J: TRBJ2-3; CDR3: CASSLSLAGSSTDTQYF; DNA: TGCGCCAGCAGCTTGTCCCTAGCGGGGAGCTCCACAGATACGCAGTATTTT
V: TRBV6-1; D: .; length: 15; size: .; J: TRBJ1-2; CDR3: CASSEKRTENYGYTF; DNA: TGTGCCAGCAGTGAAAAAAGGACAGAGAACTATGGCTACACCTTC
V: TRBV18; D: .; length: 14; size: .; J: TRBJ2-2; CDR3: CASSPGGWTGELFF; DNA: TGTGCCAGCTCACCAGGGGGCTGGACCGGGGAGCTGTTTTTT
V: TRBV28; D: TRBD2; length: 16; size: .; J: TRBJ2-2; CDR3: CASNLSSGSTTGELFF; DNA: TGTGCCAGCAACCTTTCTAGCGGGAGCACCACCGGGGAGCTGTTTTTT
V: TRBV7-2; D: .; length: 15; size: .; J: TRBJ1-2; CDR3: CASSSEGGGFYGYTF; DNA: TGTGCCAGCAGCTCCGAGGGGGGGGGATTCTATGGCTACACCTTC
V: TRBV10-1; D: .; length: 15; size: .; J: TRBJ2-7; CDR3: CASSESAGNAYEQYF; DNA: TGCGCCAGCAGTGAGTCGGCGGGAAATGCCTACGAGCAGTACTTC
V: TRBV19; D: .; length: 16; size: .; J: TRBJ1-5; CDR3: CASSIVQGGGNQPQHF; DNA: TGTGCCAGTAGTATAGTACAGGGCGGCGGCAATCAGCCCCAGCATTTT
V: TRBV5-1; D: TRBD1; length: 12; size: .; J: TRBJ1-2; CDR3: CASSLGQGGYTF; DNA: TGCGCCAGCAGCTTGGGACAGGGAGGCTACACCTTC
V: TRBV5-4; D: .; length: 14; size: .; J: TRBJ1-3; CDR3: CASSLVGGGNTIYF; DNA: TGTGCCAGCAGCTTGGTGGGGGGAGGAAACACCATATATTTT
V: TRBV19; D: TRBD1; length: 14; size: .; J: TRBJ1-2; CDR3: CASRRTGDYYGYTF; DNA: TGTGCCAGTAGAAGGACAGGGGATTACTATGGCTACACCTTC
V: TRBV5-1; D: TRBD2; length: 14; size: once; J: TRBJ2-7; CDR3: CASSTSGSSYEQYF; DNA: TGCGCCAGCAGTACTAGCGGGAGCTCCTACGAGCAGTACTTC
V: TRBV5-4; D: .; length: 17; size: .; J: TRBJ1-1; CDR3: CASSPRQLPLSGTEAFF; DNA: TGTGCCAGCAGCCCTAGACAGCTGCCCCTATCCGGCACTGAAGCTTTCTTT
V: TRBV18; D: .; length: 16; size: few; J: TRBJ1-2; CDR3: CASSPPYGTSKPGYTF; DNA: TGTGCCAGCTCACCCCCTTACGGGACATCTAAACCGGGCTACACCTTC
V: TRBV7-2; D: TRBD1; length: 15; size: .; J: TRBJ2-3; CDR3: CASSLGQGLRDTQYF; DNA: TGTGCCAGCAGCTTAGGACAGGGGTTAAGGGATACGCAGTATTTT
V: TRBV5-1; D: TRBD2; length: 15; size: .; J: TRBJ2-7; CDR3: CASSQLAGGVYEQYF; DNA: TGCGCCAGCAGCCAACTAGCGGGAGGAGTCTACGAGCAGTACTTC
V: TRBV9; D: .; length: 14; size: .; J: TRBJ1-2; CDR3: CASSSRITKYGYTF; DNA: TGTGCCAGCAGCTCTAGAATCACCAAATATGGCTACACCTTC
V: TRBV30; D: TRBD2; length: 13; size: .; J: TRBJ2-2; CDR3: CAWTSGIGGELFF; DNA: TGTGCCTGGACTAGCGGGATTGGCGGGGAGCTGTTTTTT
V: TRBV5-1; D: TRBD2; length: 16; size: .; J: TRBJ2-2; CDR3: CASSHTSGRAGGELFF; DNA: TGCGCCAGCAGCCATACTAGCGGGAGGGCCGGCGGGGAGCTGTTTTTT
V: TRBV27; D: TRBD1; length: 15; size: .; J: TRBJ1-2; CDR3: CASSSRGTGDYGYTF; DNA: TGTGCCAGCAGTTCCCGTGGGACAGGGGACTATGGCTACACCTTC
V: TRBV6-4; D: .; length: 15; size: .; J: TRBJ2-7; CDR3: CASPTRRSGPYEQYF; DNA: TGTGCCAGCCCGACACGAAGGAGCGGCCCCTACGAGCAGTACTTC
V: TRBV6-1; D: .; length: 16; size: .; J: TRBJ2-1; CDR3: CASSDPRGASYNEQFF; DNA: TGTGCCAGCAGTGATCCCAGGGGGGCCTCCTACAATGAGCAGTTCTTC
V: TRBV28; D: .; length: 13; size: once; J: TRBJ2-7; CDR3: CASSSYRSYEQYF; DNA: TGTGCCAGCAGTTCCTACAGATCCTACGAGCAGTACTTC
V: TRBV5-8; D: TRBD1; length: 14; size: .; J: TRBJ2-3; CDR3: CASDPDRSTDTQYF; DNA: TGTGCCAGCGACCCGGACAGGAGCACAGATACGCAGTATTTT
V: TRBV7-8; D: .; length: 16; size: .; J: TRBJ2-7; CDR3: CASSLKGNIVPDEQYF; DNA: TGTGCCAGCAGCTTAAAGGGGAATATAGTCCCCGACGAGCAGTACTTC
V: TRBV6-6; D: TRBD2; length: 16; size: .; J: TRBJ2-5; CDR3: CASSYEPAGRQETQYF; DNA: TGTGCCAGCAGTTACGAGCCAGCGGGGCGGCAAGAGACCCAGTACTTC